The 5 T cell receptor beta chains below come from one sample, sequenced in a study of blood T cell repertoires in COVID-19. TCRdb's table, derived via immunoSEQ multiplex PCR, lists solely in-frame clones and lacks some. This table has 100,000 to 150,000 clones, 85% appearing once. Sequenced input: peripheral blood. These receptors originate from a woman of 80 years or more with acute or convalescent COVID-19.

J is TRBJ1-3 and V is TRBV15; weak D call: TRBD1 (5 bases). Per the germline V gene, CDR1 is LNHNV and CDR2 is YYDKDF (reference sequence). The CDR3 is 16 amino acids. The germline V and J ends were trimmed by 8 bases and 2 bases, with 19 bases remaining between them. The CDR3 nucleotides read TGTGCCACCGGCCCAGGGTATGAGGTTGCTGGAAACACCATATATTTT. Its protein is CATGPGYEVAGNTIYF.

This clone was seen only a few times. V gene TRBV4-2 combines with J gene TRBJ2-5; 14 bases line up with TRBD2. The CDR3 is 16 amino acids. Losses at the gene ends were 3 bases for V and 3 bases for J; bases not matched to a gene: 3. In germline, CDR1 is LGHNA, CDR2 YNFKEQ. This CDR3 reads CASSHQTSGGEETQYF. The CDR3 DNA reads TGTGCCAGCAGCCATCAGACTAGCGGGGGGGAAGAGACCCAGTACTTC.

This chain connects TRBV28 to TRBJ2-5; possibly TRBD1 for D (5 bases). V shed 3 bases and J shed 7 bases, with 21 bases lying between them. Germline loops: CDR1 MDHEN, CDR2 SYDVKM. The CDR3 is 16 amino acids. DNA for the CDR3: TGTGCCAGCAGTTTCATACGGTCGCAGGTTACAGGGACCCAGTACTTC. Its protein is CASSFIRSQVTGTQYF.

The chain's CDR3 is CASSPSSYEQYF. CDR3 nucleotide sequence: TGTGCCAGCTCTCCCAGCTCCTACGAGCAGTACTTC. This chain connects TRBV18 to TRBJ2-7, with D hard to call. Trimming pared 6 bases from V and 0 bases from J, leaving 6 bases between. In germline, CDR1 is KGHSH, CDR2 LQKENI. The CDR3 sequence is 12 residues long.

The chain joins TRBV7-2 to TRBJ1-2; maybe TRBD1 (6 bases). Germline CDR1 reads SGHTA; CDR2 reads FQGNSA. This CDR3 spans 13 amino acids. With 5 bases removed from V and 8 bases from J, the gap between germline ends came to 15 bases. The CDR3 coding sequence is TGTGCCAGCAGCCCCCAGGGGCGTCGGGGCTACACCTTC. This codes for CASSPQGRRGYTF.